Given below is one T cell receptor beta chain in context. The sample originates from a study of blood T cell repertoires in COVID-19. Participants' own reports of clinical history determined their cohort assignment. Original data processing: Reference gene primers were amplified, and this amplification served to estimate nucleated cell counts. Assay used: immunoSEQ multiplex PCR; TCRdb lists only in-frame clones, some missing. V and J calls and clone size follow that table, whereas D and trimming were derived from the DNA. The top ten clones hold about 5% of a sample with under 65,000 clones, 70% to 85% of them seen once. The clonotype was recovered from a woman aged 45-60 years with acute COVID-19. Sample: PBMCs or T cells enriched from blood (not recorded which).

The CDR3: CASSFDRRSETQYF. The DNA for the CDR3 is TGTGCCAGCAGCTTCGACAGGCGGAGCGAGACCCAGTACTTC. The rearrangement uses TRBV7-2 and TRBJ2-5, with D perhaps matching TRBD1 (6 bases). This CDR3 has 14 residues. V gave up 3 bases and J gave up 5 bases, with 13 bases separating them. Per germline, CDR1 SGHTA and CDR2 FQGNSA.